The entry that follows covers one T cell receptor (beta chain) sequence. Antigen specificity is unknown. V lost 2 bases and J lost 4, with 14 bases in between. CDR3 length: 15 residues. Germline V gene sequence: CDR1 MNHNS, CDR2 SASEGT. The data were taken from a study of radiation and T cells in renal cell carcinoma. Time point reported: blood 2 weeks post-SBRT. Treatment: 15 Gy SBRT to primary tumor, nephrectomy 4 weeks later. Data came from immunoSEQ multiplex PCR; TCRdb stores just in-frame clones and leaves some out. Of some 120,000 clones in the sample, more than 75% were seen once. Study-wide results and caveats: In blood, top tumor clones expanded by 2 weeks, shrinking by 4.

This sequence joins TRBV6-1 and TRBJ1-2; D uncertain. This TCR derives from a woman in her seventies with renal cell carcinoma. This specimen consisted of blood, obtained from a patient whose treatment included radiotherapy and nephrectomy. DNA for the CDR3: TGTGCCAGCAGTGAAAATTTCAGGACCTCCTATGGCTACACCTTC. Residues: CASSENFRTSYGYTF.